The clone carrying this TCR beta chain was picked up many times. The CDR3 spans 16 residues. J gave up 4 bases and V 2 bases, and 9 bases lay outside the gene matches. Per the germline V gene, CDR1 is SGHTA and CDR2 is FQGNSA. The primer mix had 60 Vbeta and 13 Jbeta primers. Repertoires were generated with immunoSEQ multiplex PCR, while TCRdb's copy carries only in-frame clones and drops some. The sample consists of around 120,000 clones, 50% to 65% of them appearing once. These data belong to a study of cytomegalovirus exposure and HLA in healthy donors. The source material was PBMCs. V and J are TRBV7-2 and TRBJ2-7; 9 positions match TRBD2. The receptor's source is a man aged 35-49 years in good health and CMV-seropositive. The chain's CDR3 is CASSLSPGGRVYEQYF. In DNA, the CDR3 is TGTGCCAGCAGCTTATCACCCGGCGGGAGGGTTTACGAGCAGTACTTC.